The present T cell receptor beta chain was sequenced within a study of CXCR3-negative and CXCR3-positive naive CD8 T cells. Across the whole study: Every library held about 1.5 +/- 0.3 million TRB reads, and the total came to roughly 150 million.

Triplicate approximately 300,000-cell sorts were made of each CD8+ T cell subset. Measured by frequency, this clonotype is medium-sized. Its antigen remains unidentified. CDR3 length equals 13 residues. Germline CDR1 and CDR2: ENHRY and SYGVKD. Preparation of TRB cDNA libraries relied on 5' RACE carrying UMI labels. TCRdb re-called the 5' RACE reads; every CDR3 protein appears as one record, without DNA. There are roughly 24,000 distinct CDR3 sequences in the sample, with over 15% held by the top ten. Findings and caveats of the study: Naive cells, whether CXCR3-negative or CXCR3-positive, had similar TRBV-TRBJ usage, while memory cells differed. Fresh PBMCs served for most assays, and CXCR3 expression fell partially after cryopreservation.

The J gene is TRBJ2-5, the V gene TRBV10-3. The receptor was isolated from a human donor in good health. Some clones in this sample may be carry-over from other donors' samples. Sequenced input: memory CD8+ T cells from blood. The CDR3 is CAISESRQETQYF.